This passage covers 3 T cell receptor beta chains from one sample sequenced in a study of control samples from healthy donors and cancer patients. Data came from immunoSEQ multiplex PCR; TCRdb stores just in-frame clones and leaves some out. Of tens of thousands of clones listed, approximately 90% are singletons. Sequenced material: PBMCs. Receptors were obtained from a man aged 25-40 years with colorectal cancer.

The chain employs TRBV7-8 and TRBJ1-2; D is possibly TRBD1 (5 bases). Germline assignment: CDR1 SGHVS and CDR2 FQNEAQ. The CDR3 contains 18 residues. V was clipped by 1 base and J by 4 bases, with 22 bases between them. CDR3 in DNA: TGTGCCAGCAGCTTAGTCGCAGACAGACCAAGGGCCTTCTATGGCTACACCTTC. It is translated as CASSLVADRPRAFYGYTF.

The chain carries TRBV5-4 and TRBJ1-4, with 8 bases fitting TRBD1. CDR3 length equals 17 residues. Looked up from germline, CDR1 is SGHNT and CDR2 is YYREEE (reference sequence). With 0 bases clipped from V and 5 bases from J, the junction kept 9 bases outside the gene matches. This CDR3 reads CASSLDSGGSQNEKLFF. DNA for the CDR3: TGTGCCAGCAGCTTGGATTCAGGGGGCTCTCAGAATGAAAAACTGTTTTTT.

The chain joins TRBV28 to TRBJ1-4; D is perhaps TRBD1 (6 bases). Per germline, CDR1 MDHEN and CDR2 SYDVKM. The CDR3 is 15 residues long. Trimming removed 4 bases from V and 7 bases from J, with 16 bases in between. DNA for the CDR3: TGTGCCAGCAGTTCCTCGGACAGTGGTCTTGAAAAACTGTTTTTT. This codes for CASSSSDSGLEKLFF. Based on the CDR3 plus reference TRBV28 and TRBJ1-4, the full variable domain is DVKVTQSSRYLVKRTGEKVFLECVQDMDHENMFWYRQDPGLGLRLIYFSYDVKMKEKGDIPEGYSVSREKKERFSLILESASTNQTSMYLCASSSSDSGLEKLFFGSGTQLSVL.